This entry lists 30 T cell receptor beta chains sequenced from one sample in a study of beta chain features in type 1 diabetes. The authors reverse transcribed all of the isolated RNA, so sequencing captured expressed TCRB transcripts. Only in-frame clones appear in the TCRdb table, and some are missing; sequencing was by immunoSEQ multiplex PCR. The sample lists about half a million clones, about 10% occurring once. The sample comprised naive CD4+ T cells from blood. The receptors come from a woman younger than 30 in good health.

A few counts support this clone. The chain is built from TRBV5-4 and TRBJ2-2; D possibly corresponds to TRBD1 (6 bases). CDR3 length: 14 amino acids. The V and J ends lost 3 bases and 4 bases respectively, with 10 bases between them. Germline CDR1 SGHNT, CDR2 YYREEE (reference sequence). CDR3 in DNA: TGTGCCAGCAGCTCGAAGGACAGCACCGGGGAGCTGTTTTTT. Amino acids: CASSSKDSTGELFF. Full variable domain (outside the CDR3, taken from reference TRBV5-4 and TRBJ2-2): ETGVTQSPTHLIKTRGQQVTLRCSSQSGHNTVSWYQQALGQGPQFIFQYYREEENGRGNFPPRFSGLQFPNYSSELNVNALELDDSALYLCASSSKDSTGELFFGEGSRLTVL.

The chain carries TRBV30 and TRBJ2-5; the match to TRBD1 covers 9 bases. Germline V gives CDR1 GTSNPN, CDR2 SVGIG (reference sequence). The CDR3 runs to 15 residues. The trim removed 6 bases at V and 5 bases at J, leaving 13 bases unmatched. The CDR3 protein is CACEPRTGVRETQYF. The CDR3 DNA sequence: TGTGCCTGTGAACCCCGGACAGGGGTGCGTGAGACCCAGTACTTC.

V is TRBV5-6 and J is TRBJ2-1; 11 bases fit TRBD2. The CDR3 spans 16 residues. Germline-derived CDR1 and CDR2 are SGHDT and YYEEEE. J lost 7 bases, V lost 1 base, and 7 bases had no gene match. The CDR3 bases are TGTGCCAGCAGCTTGATCAGACTAGCGGGGATTAATGAGCAGTTCTTC. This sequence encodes CASSLIRLAGINEQFF.

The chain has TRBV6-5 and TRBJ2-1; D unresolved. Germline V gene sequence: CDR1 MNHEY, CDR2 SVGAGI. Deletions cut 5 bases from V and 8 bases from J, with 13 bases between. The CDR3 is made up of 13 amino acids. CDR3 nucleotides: TGTGCCAGCAGTCCCCCAGCATGGCATGAGCAGTTCTTC. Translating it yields CASSPPAWHEQFF.

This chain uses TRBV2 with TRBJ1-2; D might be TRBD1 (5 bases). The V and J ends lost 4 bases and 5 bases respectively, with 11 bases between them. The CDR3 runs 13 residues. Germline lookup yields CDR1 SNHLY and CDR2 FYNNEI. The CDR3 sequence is CASSGGIWYGYTF. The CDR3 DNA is TGTGCCAGCAGTGGGGGGATCTGGTATGGCTACACCTTC.

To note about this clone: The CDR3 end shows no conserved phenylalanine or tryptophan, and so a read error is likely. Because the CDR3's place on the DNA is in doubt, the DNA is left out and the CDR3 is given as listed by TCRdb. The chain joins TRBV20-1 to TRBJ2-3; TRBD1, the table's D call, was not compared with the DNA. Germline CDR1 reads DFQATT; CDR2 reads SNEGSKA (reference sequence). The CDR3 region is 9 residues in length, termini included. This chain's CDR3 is CSAREGSRV.

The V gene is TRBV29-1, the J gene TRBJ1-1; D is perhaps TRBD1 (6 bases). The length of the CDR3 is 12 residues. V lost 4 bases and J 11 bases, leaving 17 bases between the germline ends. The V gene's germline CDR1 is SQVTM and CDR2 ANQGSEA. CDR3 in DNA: TGCAGCGTTGTGGTGGGGACACCCGCGGCTTTCTTT. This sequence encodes CSVVVGTPAAFF. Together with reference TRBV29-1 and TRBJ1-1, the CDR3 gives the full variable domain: SAVISQKPSRDICQRGTSLTIQCQVDSQVTMMFWYRQQPGQSLTLIATANQGSEATYESGFVIDKFPISRPNLTFSTLTVSNMSPEDSSIYLCSVVVGTPAAFFGQGTRLTVV.

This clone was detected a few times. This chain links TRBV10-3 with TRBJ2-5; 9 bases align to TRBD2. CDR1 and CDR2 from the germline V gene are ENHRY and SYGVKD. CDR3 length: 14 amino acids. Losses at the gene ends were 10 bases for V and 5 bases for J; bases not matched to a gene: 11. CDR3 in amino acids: CATLAGVEGETQYF. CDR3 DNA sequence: TGTGCCACCTTAGCGGGAGTAGAGGGGGAGACCCAGTACTTC.

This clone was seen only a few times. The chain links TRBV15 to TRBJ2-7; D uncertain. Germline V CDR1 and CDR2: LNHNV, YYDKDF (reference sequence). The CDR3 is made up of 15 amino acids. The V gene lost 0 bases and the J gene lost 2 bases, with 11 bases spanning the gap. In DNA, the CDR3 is TGTGCCACCAGCAGAGAGACCGGGCCCCCCTACGAGCAGTACTTC. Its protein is CATSRETGPPYEQYF.

The chain's CDR3 is CAINGHAAYNEQFF. The CDR3 DNA reads as TGTGCCATTAACGGACATGCGGCCTACAATGAGCAGTTCTTC. The chain carries TRBV28 and TRBJ2-1; D may be TRBD1 (5 bases). V shed 10 bases and J shed 2 bases, with 15 bases lying between them. Per the germline V gene, CDR1 is MDHEN and CDR2 is SYDVKM. The CDR3 runs 14 residues.

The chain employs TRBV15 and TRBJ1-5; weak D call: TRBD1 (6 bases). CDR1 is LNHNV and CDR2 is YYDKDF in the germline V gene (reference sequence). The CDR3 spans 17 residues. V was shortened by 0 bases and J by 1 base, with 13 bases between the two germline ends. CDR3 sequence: CATSREVRGGSNQPQHF. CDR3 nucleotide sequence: TGTGCCACCAGCAGAGAGGTCAGGGGTGGGAGCAATCAGCCCCAGCATTTT.

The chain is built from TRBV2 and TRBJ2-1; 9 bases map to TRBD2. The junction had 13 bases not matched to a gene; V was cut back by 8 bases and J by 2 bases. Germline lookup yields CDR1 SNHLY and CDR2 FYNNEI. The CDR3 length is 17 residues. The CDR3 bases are TGTGCCAGCTTACTGCGGCCTAGCGGGAATACCTACAATGAGCAGTTCTTC. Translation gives CASLLRPSGNTYNEQFF.

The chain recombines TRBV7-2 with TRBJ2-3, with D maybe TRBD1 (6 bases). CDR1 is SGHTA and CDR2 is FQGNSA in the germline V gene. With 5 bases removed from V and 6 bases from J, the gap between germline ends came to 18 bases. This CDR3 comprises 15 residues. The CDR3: CASSTTGFSVDTQYF. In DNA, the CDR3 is TGTGCCAGCAGCACGACAGGATTTTCGGTGGATACGCAGTATTTT.

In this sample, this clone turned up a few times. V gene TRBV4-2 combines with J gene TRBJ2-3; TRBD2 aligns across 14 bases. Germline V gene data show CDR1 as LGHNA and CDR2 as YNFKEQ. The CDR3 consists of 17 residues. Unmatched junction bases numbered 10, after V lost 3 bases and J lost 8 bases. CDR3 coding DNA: TGTGCCAGCAGCCAGCCAGGGACTAGCGGGAGACCTGGTACGCAGTATTTT. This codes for CASSQPGTSGRPGTQYF.

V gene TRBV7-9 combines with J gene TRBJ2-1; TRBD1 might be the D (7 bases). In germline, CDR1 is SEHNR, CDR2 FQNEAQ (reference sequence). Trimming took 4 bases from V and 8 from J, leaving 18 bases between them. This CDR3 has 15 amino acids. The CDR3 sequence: CASSSGGWYAHEQFF. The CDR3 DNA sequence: TGTGCCAGCAGCTCAGGGGGGTGGTATGCCCATGAGCAGTTCTTC. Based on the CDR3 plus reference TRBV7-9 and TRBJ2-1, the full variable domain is DTGVSQNPRHKITKRGQNVTFRCDPISEHNRLYWYRQTLGQGPEFLTYFQNEAQLEKSRLLSDRFSAERPKGSFSTLEIQRTEQGDSAMYLCASSSGGWYAHEQFFGPGTRLTVL.

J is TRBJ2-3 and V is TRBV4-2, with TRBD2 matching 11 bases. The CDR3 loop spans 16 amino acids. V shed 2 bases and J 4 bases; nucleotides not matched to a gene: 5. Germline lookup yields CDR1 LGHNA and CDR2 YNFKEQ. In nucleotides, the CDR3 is TGTGCCAGCAGCCAAAGGACTAGCGGGTACTCAGATACGCAGTATTTT. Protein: CASSQRTSGYSDTQYF.

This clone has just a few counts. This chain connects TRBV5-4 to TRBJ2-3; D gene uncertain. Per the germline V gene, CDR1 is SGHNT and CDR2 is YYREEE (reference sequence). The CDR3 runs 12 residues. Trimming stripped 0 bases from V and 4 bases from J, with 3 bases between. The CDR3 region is CASSLDADTQYF. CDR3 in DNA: TGTGCCAGCAGCTTGGATGCAGATACGCAGTATTTT. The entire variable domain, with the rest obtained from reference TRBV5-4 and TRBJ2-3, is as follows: ETGVTQSPTHLIKTRGQQVTLRCSSQSGHNTVSWYQQALGQGPQFIFQYYREEENGRGNFPPRFSGLQFPNYSSELNVNALELDDSALYLCASSLDADTQYFGPGTRLTVL.

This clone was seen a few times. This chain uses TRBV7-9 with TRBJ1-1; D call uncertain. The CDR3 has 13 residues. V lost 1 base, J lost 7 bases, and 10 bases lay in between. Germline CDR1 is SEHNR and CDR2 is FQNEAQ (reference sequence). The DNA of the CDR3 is TGTGCCAGCAGCTTAGTTTTGAGAGATGAAGCTTTCTTT. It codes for CASSLVLRDEAFF. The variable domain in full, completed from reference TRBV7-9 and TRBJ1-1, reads DTGVSQNPRHKITKRGQNVTFRCDPISEHNRLYWYRQTLGQGPEFLTYFQNEAQLEKSRLLSDRFSAERPKGSFSTLEIQRTEQGDSAMYLCASSLVLRDEAFFGQGTRLTVV.

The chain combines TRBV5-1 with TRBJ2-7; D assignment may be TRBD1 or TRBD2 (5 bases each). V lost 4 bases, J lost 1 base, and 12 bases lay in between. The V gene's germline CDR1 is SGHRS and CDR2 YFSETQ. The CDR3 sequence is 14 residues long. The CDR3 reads CASSLRDGSYEQYF. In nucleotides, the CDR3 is TGCGCCAGCAGCCTCCGGGACGGATCCTACGAGCAGTACTTC.

The CDR3 DNA is TGTGCCAGTAGTGGCCGATTGTCAACCTCCTACGAGCAGTACTTC. It is translated as CASSGRLSTSYEQYF. V and J are TRBV19 and TRBJ2-7; no clear D gene. Per germline, CDR1 LNHDA and CDR2 SQIVND (reference sequence). V was shortened by 5 bases and J by 0 bases, with 14 bases between the two germline ends. The CDR3 is 15 residues long.

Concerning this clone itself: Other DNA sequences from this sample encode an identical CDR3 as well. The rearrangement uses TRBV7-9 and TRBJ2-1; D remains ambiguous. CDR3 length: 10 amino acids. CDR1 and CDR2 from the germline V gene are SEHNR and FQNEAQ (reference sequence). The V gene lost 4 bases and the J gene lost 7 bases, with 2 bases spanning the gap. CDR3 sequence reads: CASSSNEQFF. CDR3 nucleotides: TGTGCCAGCAGCTCTAATGAGCAGTTCTTC.

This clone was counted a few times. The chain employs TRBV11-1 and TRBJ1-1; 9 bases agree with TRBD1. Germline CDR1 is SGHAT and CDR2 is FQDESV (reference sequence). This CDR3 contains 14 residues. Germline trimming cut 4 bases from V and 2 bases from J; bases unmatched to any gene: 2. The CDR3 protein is CASSWTGANTEAFF. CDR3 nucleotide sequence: TGTGCCAGCAGCTGGACAGGGGCCAACACTGAAGCTTTCTTT.

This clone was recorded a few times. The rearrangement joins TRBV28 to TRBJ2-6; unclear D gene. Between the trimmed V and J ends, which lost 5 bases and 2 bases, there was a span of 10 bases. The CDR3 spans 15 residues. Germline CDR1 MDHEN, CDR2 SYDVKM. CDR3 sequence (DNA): TGTGCCAGCAGTGACCCGCGCGCTGGGGCCAACGTCCTGACTTTC. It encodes CASSDPRAGANVLTF.

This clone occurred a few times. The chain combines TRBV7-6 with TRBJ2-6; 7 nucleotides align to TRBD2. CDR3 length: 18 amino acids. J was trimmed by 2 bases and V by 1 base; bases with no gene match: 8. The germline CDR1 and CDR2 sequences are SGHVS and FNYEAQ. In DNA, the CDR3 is TGTGCCAGCAGCTTAGAGTTGCGGGGGATAACTGGGGCCAACGTCCTGACTTTC. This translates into CASSLELRGITGANVLTF.

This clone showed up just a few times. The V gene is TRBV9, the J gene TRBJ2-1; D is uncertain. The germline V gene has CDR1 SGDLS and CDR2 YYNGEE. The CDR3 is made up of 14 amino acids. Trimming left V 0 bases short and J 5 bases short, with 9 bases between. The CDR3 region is CASSVAPLNNEQFF. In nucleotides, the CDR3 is TGTGCCAGCAGCGTAGCCCCCTTGAACAATGAGCAGTTCTTC.

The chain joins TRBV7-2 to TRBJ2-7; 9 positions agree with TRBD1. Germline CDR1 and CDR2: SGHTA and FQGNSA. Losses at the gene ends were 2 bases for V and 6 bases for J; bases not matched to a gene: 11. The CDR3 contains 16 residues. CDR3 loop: CASSLKGRDRVAEQYF. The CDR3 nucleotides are TGTGCCAGCAGCTTAAAGGGGCGGGACAGGGTCGCCGAGCAGTACTTC.

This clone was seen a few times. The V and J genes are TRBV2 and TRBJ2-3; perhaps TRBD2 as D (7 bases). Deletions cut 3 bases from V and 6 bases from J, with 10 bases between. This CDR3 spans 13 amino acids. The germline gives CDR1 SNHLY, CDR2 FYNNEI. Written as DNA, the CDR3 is TGTGCCAGCAGTGACGGGGGGCGGGATACGCAGTATTTT. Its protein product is CASSDGGRDTQYF.

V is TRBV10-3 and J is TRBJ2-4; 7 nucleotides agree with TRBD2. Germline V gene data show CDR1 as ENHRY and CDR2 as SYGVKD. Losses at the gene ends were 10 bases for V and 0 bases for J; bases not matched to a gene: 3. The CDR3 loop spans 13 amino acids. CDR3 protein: CATSGVAKNIQYF. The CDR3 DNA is TGTGCCACAAGCGGGGTAGCCAAAAACATTCAGTACTTC.

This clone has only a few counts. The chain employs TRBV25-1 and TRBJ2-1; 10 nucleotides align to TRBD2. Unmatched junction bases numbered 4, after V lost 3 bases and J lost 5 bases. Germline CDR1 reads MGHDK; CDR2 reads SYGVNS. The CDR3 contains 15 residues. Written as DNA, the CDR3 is TGTGCCAGCAGTGATCCTAGCGGGGGTCACAATGAGCAGTTCTTC. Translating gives CASSDPSGGHNEQFF.

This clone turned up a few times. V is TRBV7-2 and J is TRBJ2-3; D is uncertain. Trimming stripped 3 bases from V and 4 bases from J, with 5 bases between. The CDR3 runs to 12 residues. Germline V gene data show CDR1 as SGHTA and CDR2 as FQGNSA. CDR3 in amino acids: CASSFFADTQYF. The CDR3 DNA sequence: TGTGCCAGCAGCTTTTTTGCAGATACGCAGTATTTT.